The entry that follows covers one TCR beta chain sequence. The antigen it binds to is not known. No much larger clone is present one base from it, and per-base qualities are unavailable. This entry belongs to a study of T cells after yellow fever vaccination (dated by TCRdb to between 2019 and 2020). Describing the broader study: Libraries from fractions with low cell numbers were prepared with the SMART-Seq v4 Ultra Low Input RNA kit. Two healthy male donors made up the cohort, one aged 18 to 29 years and the other aged 30 to 40 years. Blood was drawn at multiple timepoints before and after primary and secondary immunization, with bulk PBMC replicates and cell subsets isolated. Bulk TCR alpha and beta repertoires were sequenced longitudinally to track T-cell clones before and after primary and booster YFV17D yellow fever vaccination. Study-wide findings and limitations: After the booster, most clones that had expanded after primary vaccination were detected again (approximately 95% of CD4 and roughly nine tenths of CD8), suggesting broad maintenance of memory. The study included only a couple of donors, which limits how far the findings can be generalized. Compared with the primary T-cell response, the secondary T-cell response was faster but weaker, reaching its peak on day 5 rather than on day 15. A small share of clonotypes was detected in both CD4 and CD8 compartments, with the overlap likely arising from convergent recombination. Computational filtering was required because FACS-sorted repertoires could contain abundant contaminating clonotypes from the bulk population.

Per the publication, the treatment or condition label means: live attenuated yellow fever vaccine strain. At every blood-draw timepoint, two biological replicates of bulk PBMCs were collected. A standard Ficoll-Paque protocol was used to isolate PBMCs from peripheral blood. TriZol was used to extract RNA from bulk PBMCs, CD4 and CD8 fractions, and dextramer-positive and dextramer-negative fractions. TCRdb names Illumina NovaSeq 6000 as the instrument used. Synthesis of TCR cDNA relied on 5'RACE template switching, a step that introduced a universal primer site along with unique molecular identifiers. Priming for cDNA synthesis came from both the TCR alpha and TCR beta constant segments. Library amplification involved two PCR steps, and the second step added sample barcodes and sequencing adapters. Sequencing of the libraries was done on either Illumina HiSeq 2500 (2x100 bp) or NovaSeq (2x150 bp). Turning to the authors' computational methods: Reads were demultiplexed and collapsed into UMI consensus sequences with MIGEC, and V(D)J alignment was performed with MiXCR. Vaccine-responding clonotypes were defined with edgeR using replicate PBMC samples, requiring FDR below 0.01 and a log2 fold change above 5 up to day 15. Each bulk clonotype received a CD4 or CD8 identity based on whether the sequenced CD4 or CD8 repertoire contained that clonotype at higher abundance. TCRdb reanalyzed the raw reads on its own, using fastp at Q25 for trimming and MiXCR for clone calling, and kept in-frame beta chains. Duplicate CDR3 protein sequences are folded into a single record with the most common DNA and genes. These V and J calls originate from TCRdb's pipeline instead of the authors' own analysis. The sample yields hundreds of thousands of distinct CDR3 sequences; approximately 3.8% were counted once. The top ten constitute about 25% of the sample.

For CDR1 and CDR2, the germline V gene lists SQVTM and ANQGSEA. V loses 1 base, J loses 4 bases, and the germline ends lie 8 bases apart. The CDR3 spans 13 residues, from the cysteine through the phenylalanine. CDR3 DNA only is kept here, 39 bases in frame from base 1. This clonotype originated in a young man who received the YFV17D yellow fever vaccine. The chain employs TRBV29-1 and TRBJ2-1; the D gene remains uncertain. The sequenced sample was PBMCs, obtained on the day of the yellow fever booster vaccination. CDR3 reads: CSVEVGAYNEQFF. The sequenced DNA: TGCAGCGTTGAAGTGGGTGCGTACAATGAGCAGTTCTTC.